These T cell receptor beta chains were read from a single sample in a study of response to subunit inactivated influenza vaccine. TCRdb passed the RT-PCR reads through MiXCR, listing each CDR3 protein once. The table has 700,000 to 900,000 distinct CDR3 sequences, approximately 21% seen once. This specimen was PBMCs from blood, taken roughly 5 days after vaccination. The receptors were gathered from a man aged 50-60 years who received an inactivated influenza vaccine. Both conserved end residues are part of each CDR3. The D gene is left open where the match is weak. Clone sizes are given selectively: once, few, many, or a class where the clone is expanded.

TRBV12-3/TRBV12-4	TRBJ2-5	NA	TRBD2	TGTGCCAGCAGTTCACGCGGGGGGGCCGGAGAGACCCAGTACTTC	CASSSRGGAGETQYF
TRBV30	TRBJ2-1	NA	NA	TGTGCCTGGAAGGACACGAACAATGAGCAGTTCTTC	CAWKDTNNEQFF
TRBV9	TRBJ2-2	few	NA	TGTGCCAGCAGCGTTGGGCCGTCCCTAAACACCGGGGAGCTGTTTTTT	CASSVGPSLNTGELFF
TRBV11-1	TRBJ2-3	few	NA	TGTGCCAGCAGCTTAGTACGTCGCCGGTGGGGACTCCTAGCCACAGATACGCAGTATTTT	CASSLVRRRWGLLATDTQYF
TRBV6-1	TRBJ2-1	NA	TRBD1	TGTGCCAGCAGTGAAGCTGGGACAGTAGAACAGTTCTTC	CASSEAGTVEQFF
TRBV11-1	TRBJ2-7	few	NA	TGTGCCAGCAGCGGTCTCGGGACACGGGGCAGATTACCCTACGAGCAGTACTTC	CASSGLGTRGRLPYEQYF
TRBV20-1	TRBJ1-5	many	NA	TGCAGTGCTAGAATACTGGGGGGAAGGCAGCCCCAGCATTTT	CSARILGGRQPQHF
TRBV4-2	TRBJ1-1	few	TRBD1	TGTGCCAGCAGCCATACCGCCGGGACAGGGGCACACACTGAAGCTTTCTTT	CASSHTAGTGAHTEAFF
TRBV6-4	TRBJ2-1	NA	NA	TGTGCCAGCAGTGAAAGGTGGGAAGTCAGGAATGAGCAGTTCTTC	CASSERWEVRNEQFF
TRBV4-1	TRBJ2-5	many	NA	TGCGCCAGCAGTCTTCTCGTGGCTAGCGCCGAGACCCAGTACTTC	CASSLLVASAETQYF
TRBV11-2	TRBJ1-1	NA	NA	TGTGCCAGCAGACCGGTTATGGGGGGGAGGGACACTGAAGCTTTCTTT	CASRPVMGGRDTEAFF
TRBV24-1	TRBJ2-1	NA	NA	TGTGCCACCAGTGCCCGTGAAAGGAGGTTCTTC	CATSARERRFF
TRBV23-1	TRBJ2-1	few	TRBD2	TGCGCCAGCAGTCAATTGACTAGCAGATACAATGAGCAGTTCTTC	CASSQLTSRYNEQFF
TRBV11-2	TRBJ1-1	NA	NA	TGTGCCAGCAGCCCCAGGGGACGGGACAAGAACACTGAAGCTTTCTTT	CASSPRGRDKNTEAFF
TRBV20-1	TRBJ2-2	NA	NA	TGCAGTGCGCAGACAGAGAACACCGGGGAGCTGTTTTTT	CSAQTENTGELFF
TRBV10-3	TRBJ1-2	many	NA	TGTGCCATCAGTGAAGCCCGGGACTATGGCTACACCTTC	CAISEARDYGYTF
TRBV5-1	TRBJ2-1	few	NA	TGCGCCAGCAGCATACAGGACTCTGCCAATGAGCAGTTCTTC	CASSIQDSANEQFF
TRBV20-1	TRBJ2-2	NA	NA	TGCAGTGCCCCCGGGACACGCACCGGGGAGCTGTTTTTT	CSAPGTRTGELFF
TRBV7-8	TRBJ2-7	NA	TRBD2	TGTGCCAGCAGCTTAGGGGGACTAGCGGGAGCATTGTCAGGCGAGCAGTACTTC	CASSLGGLAGALSGEQYF
TRBV27	TRBJ2-7	NA	NA	TGTGCCAGCAGTTTATTGGTCGGGAAGGGGCCCTACGAGCAGTACTTC	CASSLLVGKGPYEQYF
TRBV29-1	TRBJ2-7	NA	NA	TGCAGCGTTCGAGGGATTGAGACCTACGAGCAGTACTTC	CSVRGIETYEQYF
TRBV4-2	TRBJ1-5	NA	NA	TGTGCCAGCAGCCAAGATACCGACCAGAATCAGCCCCAGCATTTT	CASSQDTDQNQPQHF
TRBV29-1	TRBJ2-3	few	NA	TGCAGCGTTGAGTGGGGGCCCGCCGTCACAGATACGCAGTATTTT	CSVEWGPAVTDTQYF
TRBV4-2	TRBJ2-5	few	NA	TGTGCCAGCAGCCAAGAAACTAGCCCTGAGACCCAGTACTTC	CASSQETSPETQYF
TRBV6-2/TRBV6-3	TRBJ2-1	few	NA	TGTGCCAGCAGTTACTCTCTCTCCGGTAGGGTGAATGAGCAGTTCTTC	CASSYSLSGRVNEQFF
TRBV5-1	TRBJ2-4	NA	TRBD2	TGCGCCAGCAGCTTGATGGCGGGAGTGGAAAACATTCAGTACTTC	CASSLMAGVENIQYF
TRBV7-3	TRBJ1-1	few	TRBD1	TGTGCCAGCAGCTTAGGGACAGGGTTCGCTGAAGCTTTCTTT	CASSLGTGFAEAFF
TRBV12-3/TRBV12-4	TRBJ2-1	few	NA	TGTGCCAGCAGTTTACATGAGGGCTATGAGCAGTTCTTC	CASSLHEGYEQFF
TRBV7-2	TRBJ2-2	NA	TRBD2	TGTGCCAGCCGGGGGGAGCAAAACACCGGGGAGCTGTTTTTT	CASRGEQNTGELFF
TRBV5-1	TRBJ2-1	few	NA	TGCGCCAGCTTCGGACTCGTAAACAATGAGCAGTTCTTC	CASFGLVNNEQFF
TRBV7-2	TRBJ2-1	NA	TRBD1	TGTGCCAGCAGCGCACAAACAGGGGTGGGGGAGCAGTTCTTC	CASSAQTGVGEQFF
TRBV12-3/TRBV12-4	TRBJ2-3	many	NA	TGTGCCACCTTTGGGGATACGCAGTATTTT	CATFGDTQYF
TRBV29-1	TRBJ2-2	NA	NA	TGCAGCGTTTTGGTTTCAGGGGTGAACACCGGGGAGCTGTTTTTT	CSVLVSGVNTGELFF
TRBV18	TRBJ1-1	few	NA	TGTGCCAGCTCACCGGCAGCTTATGAAGCTTTCTTT	CASSPAAYEAFF
TRBV20-1	TRBJ2-6	NA	NA	TGCAGTGCTAGAGACCCCAAAACAGGGCACGGGGCCAACGTCCTGACTTTC	CSARDPKTGHGANVLTF
TRBV7-2	TRBJ2-5	few	NA	TGTGCCAGCAGCTTATACGACGGGGGCGGGGAGACCCAGTACTTC	CASSLYDGGGETQYF
TRBV5-1	TRBJ2-1	once	TRBD1	TGCGCCAGCAGCTCCTACAGGGGGCGATCGAATGAGCAGTTCTTC	CASSSYRGRSNEQFF
TRBV20-1	TRBJ2-5	NA	NA	TGCAGTTCCCGTAAAGCGTCAGTCCAAGAGACCCAGTACTTC	CSSRKASVQETQYF
TRBV7-2	TRBJ1-1	NA	NA	TGTGCCAGCACCCCACGCTTGAACACTGAAGCTTTCTTT	CASTPRLNTEAFF
TRBV7-9	TRBJ2-1	few	TRBD1	TGTGCCAGCAGCCCCTTGACAGGGAATAATGAGCAGTTCTTC	CASSPLTGNNEQFF
TRBV24-1	TRBJ1-2	NA	NA	TGTGCCACCAGTGATCCGACGGCCAGTGGCTACACCTTC	CATSDPTASGYTF
TRBV24-1	TRBJ2-2	few	TRBD1	TGTGCCACCAGTGAGGCTGGGACAGCCACCGGGGAGCTGTTTTTT	CATSEAGTATGELFF
TRBV7-9	TRBJ2-5	NA	TRBD1	TGTGCCAGCAGCACCGGACAGGGAACGGTACAAGGAGAGACCCAGTACTTC	CASSTGQGTVQGETQYF